The 12 T cell receptor beta chains below come from one sample, sequenced in a study of B cell selection in AIRE deficiency. Method: immunoSEQ multiplex PCR; TCRdb's copy keeps in-frame clones and lacks some. This sample has about 14,000 clones; just over 90% occur once, and the top ten carry about 1%. The regulatory T cell sort gate was CD4+CD25hiCD127low/negative. The sequenced sample was Tregs sorted from PBMCs. The receptors were gathered from a human donor with AIRE deficiency.

CDR3 nucleotides: TGTGCCAGCAGCTTAGGCGCTTCCGGCACTGAAGCTTTCTTT. Protein product: CASSLGASGTEAFF. This chain uses TRBV11-1 with TRBJ1-1; D uncertain. The CDR3 runs 14 residues. The germline V gene encodes CDR1 SGHAT and CDR2 FQDESV (reference sequence). V was clipped by 1 base and J by 4 bases, with 10 bases between them. The full variable domain, in which reference TRBV11-1 and TRBJ1-1 provide the parts outside the CDR3, is EAEVAQSPRYKITEKSQAVAFWCDPISGHATLYWYRQILGQGPELLVQFQDESVVDDSQLPKDRFSAERLKGVDSTLKIQPAELGDSAMYLCASSLGASGTEAFFGQGTRLTVV.

The gene calls are TRBV5-1 and TRBJ2-5, with D tentatively TRBD2 (5 bases). CDR1 and CDR2 (germline): SGHRS, YFSETQ. CDR3 length: 14 residues. With 5 bases removed from V and 7 bases from J, the gap between germline ends came to 18 bases. CDR3 DNA: TGCGCCAGCAGAGAGGGTACGGCCAAAGCGACCCAGTACTTC. Amino acids: CASREGTAKATQYF.

This sequence joins TRBV7-2 and TRBJ2-3; D unclear. Germline CDR1 reads SGHTA; CDR2 reads FQGNSA. Trimming took off 0 bases at V and 4 bases at J, with 5 bases between the two ends. The CDR3 is 13 residues long. The CDR3 sequence: CASSLASSDTQYF. The DNA of the CDR3 is TGTGCCAGCAGCTTAGCCTCCTCAGATACGCAGTATTTT.

The chain links TRBV15 to TRBJ2-7; the D gene is possibly TRBD2 (6 bases). There are 13 residues in the CDR3. Germline CDR1 LNHNV, CDR2 YYDKDF (reference sequence). V was trimmed by 0 bases and J by 6 bases, leaving 9 bases between them. CDR3 loop: CATSRDFGGEQYF. CDR3 coding DNA: TGTGCCACCAGCAGAGATTTCGGGGGCGAGCAGTACTTC.

This chain uses TRBV6-5 with TRBJ2-7, with TRBD2 as a possible D gene (6 bases). The CDR3 contains 15 residues. Trimming shortened V by 2 bases and J by 0 bases, and 11 bases separated the two germline ends. Per the germline V gene, CDR1 is MNHEY and CDR2 is SVGAGI. CDR3 region: CASSYGTLGSYEQYF. The CDR3 DNA is TGTGCCAGCAGTTACGGGACTCTGGGCTCCTACGAGCAGTACTTC.

The chain has TRBV14 and TRBJ1-2; 7 nucleotides agree with TRBD1. J was trimmed by 5 bases and V by 0 bases; bases with no gene match: 6. Germline values: CDR1 SGHDN, CDR2 FVKESK. This CDR3 comprises 15 residues. The chain's CDR3 is CASSQEMTGWYGYTF. CDR3 bases: TGTGCCAGCAGCCAAGAGATGACAGGGTGGTATGGCTACACCTTC.

The V and J genes are TRBV2 and TRBJ1-6; D is ambiguous. Germline loops: CDR1 SNHLY, CDR2 FYNNEI. The V end was cut by 2 bases, the J end by 14 bases, with 10 bases between. The CDR3 has 12 residues. CDR3 region: CASSEHSKALHF. DNA for the CDR3: TGTGCCAGCAGTGAACATTCGAAGGCCCTCCACTTT.

This clone was detected only once. J is TRBJ1-1 and V is TRBV11-2; tentative D call: TRBD1 (6 bases). Germline V lookup: CDR1 SGHAT, CDR2 FQNNGV. The CDR3 is 15 amino acids. The germline V and J ends were trimmed by 5 bases and 3 bases, with 16 bases remaining between them. Here the CDR3 DNA reads TGTGCCAGCAGCACCGGGGGGGCGCGGTACACTGAAGCTTTCTTT. Its translation: CASSTGGARYTEAFF.

The chain uses TRBV12-5 and TRBJ2-1; 8 bases line up with TRBD2. Trimming at V came to 4 bases and at J to 7 bases, leaving 6 bases not matched to a gene. Germline V CDR1 and CDR2: LGHNT, FRNRAP. The CDR3 loop spans 14 amino acids. CDR3 coding DNA: TGTGCTAGTGGTTGGGGCCCGGGGGGGAATGAGCAGTTCTTC. Its translation: CASGWGPGGNEQFF.

This chain joins TRBV6-1 and TRBJ1-2; D may be TRBD1 (5 bases). The germline V and J ends were trimmed by 5 bases and 4 bases, with 11 bases remaining between them. There are 13 residues in the CDR3. In germline, CDR1 is MNHNS, CDR2 SASEGT. CDR3 residues: CASSLTASYGYTF. DNA for the CDR3: TGTGCCAGCAGTTTGACAGCTTCCTATGGCTACACCTTC.

The J gene is TRBJ2-7, the V gene TRBV28, with 12 bases that match TRBD1. J was trimmed by 0 bases and V by 5 bases; bases with no gene match: 8. CDR3 length equals 17 residues. Germline CDR1 and CDR2: MDHEN and SYDVKM. CDR3 amino acids: CASSRGQGAANSYEQYF. CDR3 coding DNA: TGTGCCAGCAGTCGGGGACAGGGGGCAGCGAACTCCTACGAGCAGTACTTC. Complete variable domain (other parts from reference TRBV28 and TRBJ2-7): DVKVTQSSRYLVKRTGEKVFLECVQDMDHENMFWYRQDPGLGLRLIYFSYDVKMKEKGDIPEGYSVSREKKERFSLILESASTNQTSMYLCASSRGQGAANSYEQYFGPGTRLTVT.

The chain employs TRBV7-6 and TRBJ2-7, with 9 bases that match TRBD1. CDR1 SGHVS and CDR2 FNYEAQ come from the germline V gene. J was trimmed by 11 bases and V by 5 bases; bases with no gene match: 7. The CDR3 is 12 amino acids. CDR3: CASSQRTGAEYF. In DNA, the CDR3 is TGTGCCAGCAGCCAACGGACAGGGGCTGAGTACTTC.